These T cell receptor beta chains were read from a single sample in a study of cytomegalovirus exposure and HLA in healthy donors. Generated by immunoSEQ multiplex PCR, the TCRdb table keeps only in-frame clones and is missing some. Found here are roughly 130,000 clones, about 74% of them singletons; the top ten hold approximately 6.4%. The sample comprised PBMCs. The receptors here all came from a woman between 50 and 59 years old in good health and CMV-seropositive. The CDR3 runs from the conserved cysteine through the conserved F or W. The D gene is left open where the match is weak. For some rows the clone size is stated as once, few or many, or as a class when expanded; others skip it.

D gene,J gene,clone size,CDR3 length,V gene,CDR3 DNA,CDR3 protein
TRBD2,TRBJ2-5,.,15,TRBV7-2,TGTGCCAGCAGCTTTTATACTAGCGGGGGGGAGACCCAGTACTTC,CASSFYTSGGETQYF
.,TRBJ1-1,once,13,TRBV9,TGTGCCAGCAGCAGCACGCTGGAGACTGAAGCTTTCTTT,CASSSTLETEAFF
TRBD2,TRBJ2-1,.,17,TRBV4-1,TGCGCCAGCAGAGGAGACCCGGGACTAGCGGGGGGGGAGGAGCAGTTCTTC,CASRGDPGLAGGEEQFF
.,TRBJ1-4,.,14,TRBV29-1,TGCAGCGTTTACCACAGGGCAACTAATGAAAAACTGTTTTTT,CSVYHRATNEKLFF
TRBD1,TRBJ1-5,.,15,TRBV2,TGTGCCAGCAGTGGGACAGGGATTCGCAATCAGCCCCAGCATTTT,CASSGTGIRNQPQHF
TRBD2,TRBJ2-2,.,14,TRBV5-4,TGTGCCAGCAGCCGCGGGGGGCGCACCGGGGAGCTGTTTTTT,CASSRGGRTGELFF
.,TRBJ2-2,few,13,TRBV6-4,TGTGCCAGCAGTGGGACTAACACCGGGGAGCTGTTTTTT,CASSGTNTGELFF
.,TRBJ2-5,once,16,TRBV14,TGTGCCAGCAGCCAAGAATGGGGCAGCGGGCGAGAGACCCAGTACTTC,CASSQEWGSGRETQYF
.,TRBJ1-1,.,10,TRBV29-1,TGCAGCGTTTCGGGCACTGAAGCTTTCTTT,CSVSGTEAFF
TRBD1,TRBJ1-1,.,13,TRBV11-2,TGTGCCAGCAGCGAAGACAGGGGGCCGATGGCTTTCTTT,CASSEDRGPMAFF
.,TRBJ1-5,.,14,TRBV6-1,TGTGCCAGCAGTTTACAGGGTCAGAATCAGCCCCAGCATTTT,CASSLQGQNQPQHF
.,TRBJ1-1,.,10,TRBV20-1,TGCAGTGCTGGCGACAGTGAAGCTTTCTTT,CSAGDSEAFF
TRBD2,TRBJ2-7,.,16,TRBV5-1,TGCGCCAGCAGCTTGTATTCCAGGACTAGCGGGCCCGAGCAGTACTTC,CASSLYSRTSGPEQYF
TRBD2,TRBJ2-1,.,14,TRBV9,TGTGCCAGCACCCCGGGCGGGGGGGCCAATGAGCAGTTCTTC,CASTPGGGANEQFF
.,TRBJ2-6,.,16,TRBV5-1,TGCGCCAGCAGCGTGGGCGAGATCTCCTGGGCCAACGTCCTGACTTTC,CASSVGEISWANVLTF
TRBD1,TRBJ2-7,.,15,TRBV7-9,TGTGCCAGCAGCTGGACCGGGACAGGGCCGGGCGAGCAGTACTTC,CASSWTGTGPGEQYF
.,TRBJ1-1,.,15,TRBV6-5,TGTGCCAGCAGTTACGCCGGCTACGGGTCCACTGAAGCTTTCTTT,CASSYAGYGSTEAFF
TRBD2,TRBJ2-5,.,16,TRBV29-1,TGCAGCGTGGCTGGGCTAGCGGGGGCCCCTCAGGCGACCCAGTACTTC,CSVAGLAGAPQATQYF
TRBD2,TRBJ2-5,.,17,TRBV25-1,TGTGCCAGCAGTGCCCGGACTAGCGGGGGATCGTTAGAGACCCAGTACTTC,CASSARTSGGSLETQYF
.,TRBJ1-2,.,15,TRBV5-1,TGCGCCAGCAGCCCCCCCGGCAGGGGTGAGGGTGGCTACACCTTC,CASSPPGRGEGGYTF
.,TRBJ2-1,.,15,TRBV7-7,TGTGCCAGCAGCCAAGGGTCTAGCAGGAACAATGAGCAGTTCTTC,CASSQGSSRNNEQFF
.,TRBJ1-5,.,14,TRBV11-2,TGTGCCAGCAGCTTAGCCGGGGGGTCGGGGCCCCAGCATTTT,CASSLAGGSGPQHF
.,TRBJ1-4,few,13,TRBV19,TGTGTTACCGGAGCGGGCCCTAATGAAAAACTGTTTTTT,CVTGAGPNEKLFF
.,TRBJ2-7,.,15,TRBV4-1,TGCGCCAATCCTAAGCCACTCTACCATTCCTACGAGCAGTACTTC,CANPKPLYHSYEQYF
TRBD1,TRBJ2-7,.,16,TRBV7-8,TGTGCCAGCAGCACCGGGACAGGGCCCGGGCCCTACGAGCAGTACTTC,CASSTGTGPGPYEQYF
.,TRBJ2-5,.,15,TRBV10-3,TGTGCCATCAGTGAGTCACTAACGGGTGGGGAGACCCAGTACTTC,CAISESLTGGETQYF
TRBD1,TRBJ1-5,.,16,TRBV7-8,TGTGCCAGCAGCTCATTCCGGGACAGGGTCCGTCAGCCCCAGCATTTT,CASSSFRDRVRQPQHF
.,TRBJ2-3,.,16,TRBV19,TGTGCCAGTAGTATAGGGGGGGGCTACCACACAGATACGCAGTATTTT,CASSIGGGYHTDTQYF
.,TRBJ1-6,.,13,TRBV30,TGTGCCTGGAGTCAGGGGTCGGGATCACCCCTCCACTTT,CAWSQGSGSPLHF
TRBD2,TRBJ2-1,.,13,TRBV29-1,TGCAGCGTGGGACTAGCGGGGGGGACCGTGCAGTTCTTC,CSVGLAGGTVQFF
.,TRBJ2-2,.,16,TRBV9,TGTGCCAGCAGCGTTATGGGGGGAGAAGTCACCGGGGAGCTGTTTTTT,CASSVMGGEVTGELFF
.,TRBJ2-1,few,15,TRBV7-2,TGTGCCAGCAGCTCCGGGGGGCCCCGGGGCAATGAGCAGTTCTTC,CASSSGGPRGNEQFF
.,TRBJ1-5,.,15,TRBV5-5,TGTGCCAGCAGCTTGTACCAGGATAGCAATCAGCCCCAGCATTTT,CASSLYQDSNQPQHF
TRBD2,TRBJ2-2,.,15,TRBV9,TGTGCCAGCAGCAGGACTAGCGGGGGGACCGGGGAGCTGTTTTTT,CASSRTSGGTGELFF
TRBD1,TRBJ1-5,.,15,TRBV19,TGTGCCAGTAGTAGGACAGGGGCCAGCAATCAGCCCCAGCATTTT,CASSRTGASNQPQHF
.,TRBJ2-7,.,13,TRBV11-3,TGTGCCAGCAGCTTCGGCGGCTCCTACGAGCAGTACTTC,CASSFGGSYEQYF
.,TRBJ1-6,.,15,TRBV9,TGTGCCAGCAGCGGGACACCTATGGGTAATTCACCCCTCCACTTT,CASSGTPMGNSPLHF
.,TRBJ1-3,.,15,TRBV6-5,TGTGCCAGCAGTCGGGTCCAACACTCTGGAAACACCATATATTTT,CASSRVQHSGNTIYF
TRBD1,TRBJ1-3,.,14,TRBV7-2,TGTGCCAGCAGCCAAGACAGGGTTGGAAACACCATATATTTT,CASSQDRVGNTIYF
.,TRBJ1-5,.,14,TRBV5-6,TGTGCCAGCAGCTTGGGGCTTAGCAATCAGCCCCAGCATTTT,CASSLGLSNQPQHF
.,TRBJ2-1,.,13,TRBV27,TGTGCCAGCAGTTTGGAGGGCCCCTTTGAGCAGTTCTTC,CASSLEGPFEQFF
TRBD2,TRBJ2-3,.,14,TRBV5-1,TGCGCCAGCAGTAGGGACTACCACACAGATACGCAGTATTTT,CASSRDYHTDTQYF
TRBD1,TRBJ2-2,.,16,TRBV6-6,TGTGCCAGCAGTTTACAGGGGACAGTGAACACCGGGGAGCTGTTTTTT,CASSLQGTVNTGELFF
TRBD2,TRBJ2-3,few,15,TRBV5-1,TGCGCCAGCAGCTTGGGGCGGGGGGGCTCAGATACGCAGTATTTT,CASSLGRGGSDTQYF
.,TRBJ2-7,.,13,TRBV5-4,TGTGCCAGCAGCGGGGCAGGTGCCTACGAGCAGTACTTC,CASSGAGAYEQYF
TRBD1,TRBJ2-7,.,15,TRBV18,TGTGCCAGCTCACCCAACACAGGGGTGGCGGGTGAGCAGTACTTC,CASSPNTGVAGEQYF